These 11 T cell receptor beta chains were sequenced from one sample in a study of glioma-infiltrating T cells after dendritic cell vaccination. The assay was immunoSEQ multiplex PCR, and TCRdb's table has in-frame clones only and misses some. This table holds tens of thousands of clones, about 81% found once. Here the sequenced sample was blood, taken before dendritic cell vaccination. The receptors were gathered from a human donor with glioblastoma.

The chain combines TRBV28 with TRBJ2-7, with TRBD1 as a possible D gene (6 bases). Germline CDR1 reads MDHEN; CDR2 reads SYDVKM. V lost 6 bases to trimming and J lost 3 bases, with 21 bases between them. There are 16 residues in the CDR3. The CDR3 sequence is CASSLLQGLNLYEQYF. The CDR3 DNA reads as TGTGCCAGCAGCCTCCTACAGGGTCTAAATCTCTACGAGCAGTACTTC.

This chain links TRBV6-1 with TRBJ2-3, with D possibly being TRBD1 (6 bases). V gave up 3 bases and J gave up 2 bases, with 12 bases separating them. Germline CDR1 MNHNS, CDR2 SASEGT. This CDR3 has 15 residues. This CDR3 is CASSDSLGATDTQYF. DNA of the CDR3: TGTGCCAGCAGTGATTCTTTGGGGGCCACAGATACGCAGTATTTT.

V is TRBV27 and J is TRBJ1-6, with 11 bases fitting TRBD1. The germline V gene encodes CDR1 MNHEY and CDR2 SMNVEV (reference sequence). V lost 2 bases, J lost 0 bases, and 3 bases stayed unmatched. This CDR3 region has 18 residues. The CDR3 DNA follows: TGTGCCAGCAGTTTAACGGGACAGGGGGTCTCCTATAATTCACCCCTCCACTTT. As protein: CASSLTGQGVSYNSPLHF.

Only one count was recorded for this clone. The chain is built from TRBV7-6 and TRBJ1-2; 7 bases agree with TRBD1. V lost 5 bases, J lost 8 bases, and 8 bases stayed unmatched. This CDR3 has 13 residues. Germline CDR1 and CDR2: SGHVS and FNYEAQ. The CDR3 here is CASSRRDRAGYTF. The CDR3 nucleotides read TGTGCCAGCAGCCGACGCGACAGGGCGGGCTACACCTTC.

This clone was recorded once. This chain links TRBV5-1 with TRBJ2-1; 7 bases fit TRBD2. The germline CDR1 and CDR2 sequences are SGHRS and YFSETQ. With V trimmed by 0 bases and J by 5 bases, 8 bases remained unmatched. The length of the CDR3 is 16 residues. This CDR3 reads CASSLDGLAVNNEQFF. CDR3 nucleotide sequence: TGCGCCAGCAGCTTGGACGGGCTAGCGGTTAACAATGAGCAGTTCTTC.

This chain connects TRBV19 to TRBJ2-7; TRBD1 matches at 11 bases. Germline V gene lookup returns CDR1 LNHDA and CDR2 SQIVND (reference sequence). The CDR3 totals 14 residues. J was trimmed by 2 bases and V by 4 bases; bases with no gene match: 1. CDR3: CASSTGQGAYEQYF. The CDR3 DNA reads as TGTGCCAGTAGTACGGGACAGGGGGCCTACGAGCAGTACTTC.

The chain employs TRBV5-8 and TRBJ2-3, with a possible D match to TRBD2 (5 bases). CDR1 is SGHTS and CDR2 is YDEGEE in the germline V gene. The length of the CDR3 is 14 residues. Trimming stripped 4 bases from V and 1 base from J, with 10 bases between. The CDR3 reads CASSLRGGTDTQYF. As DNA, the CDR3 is TGTGCCAGCAGCCTCCGGGGTGGCACAGATACGCAGTATTTT.

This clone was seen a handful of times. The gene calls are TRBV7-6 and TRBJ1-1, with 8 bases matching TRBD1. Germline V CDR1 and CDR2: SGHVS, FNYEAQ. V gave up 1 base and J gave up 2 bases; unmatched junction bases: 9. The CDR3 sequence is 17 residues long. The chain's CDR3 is CASSLGGGQASNTEAFF. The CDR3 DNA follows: TGTGCCAGCAGCTTAGGCGGGGGACAGGCTTCTAACACTGAAGCTTTCTTT.

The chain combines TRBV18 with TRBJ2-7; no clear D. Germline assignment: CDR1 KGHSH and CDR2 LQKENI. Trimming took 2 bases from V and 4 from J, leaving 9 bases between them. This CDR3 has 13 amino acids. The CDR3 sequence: CASSPASDYEQYF. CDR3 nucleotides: TGTGCCAGCTCACCAGCCAGCGATTACGAGCAGTACTTC.

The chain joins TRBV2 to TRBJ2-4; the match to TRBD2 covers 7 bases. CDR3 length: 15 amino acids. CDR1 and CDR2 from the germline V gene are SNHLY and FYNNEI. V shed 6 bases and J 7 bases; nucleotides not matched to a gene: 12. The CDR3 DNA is TGTGCCAGCAGCCTACTAGCGATGGGGGGGAACATTCAGTACTTC. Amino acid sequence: CASSLLAMGGNIQYF.

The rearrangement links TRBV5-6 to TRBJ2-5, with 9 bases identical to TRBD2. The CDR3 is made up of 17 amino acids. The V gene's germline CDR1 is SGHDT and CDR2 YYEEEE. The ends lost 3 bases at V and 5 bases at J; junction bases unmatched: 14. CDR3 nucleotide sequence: TGTGCCAGCAGCTCGCCCAGGGCGGGGGGGCGGTGGGAGACCCAGTACTTC. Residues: CASSSPRAGGRWETQYF.